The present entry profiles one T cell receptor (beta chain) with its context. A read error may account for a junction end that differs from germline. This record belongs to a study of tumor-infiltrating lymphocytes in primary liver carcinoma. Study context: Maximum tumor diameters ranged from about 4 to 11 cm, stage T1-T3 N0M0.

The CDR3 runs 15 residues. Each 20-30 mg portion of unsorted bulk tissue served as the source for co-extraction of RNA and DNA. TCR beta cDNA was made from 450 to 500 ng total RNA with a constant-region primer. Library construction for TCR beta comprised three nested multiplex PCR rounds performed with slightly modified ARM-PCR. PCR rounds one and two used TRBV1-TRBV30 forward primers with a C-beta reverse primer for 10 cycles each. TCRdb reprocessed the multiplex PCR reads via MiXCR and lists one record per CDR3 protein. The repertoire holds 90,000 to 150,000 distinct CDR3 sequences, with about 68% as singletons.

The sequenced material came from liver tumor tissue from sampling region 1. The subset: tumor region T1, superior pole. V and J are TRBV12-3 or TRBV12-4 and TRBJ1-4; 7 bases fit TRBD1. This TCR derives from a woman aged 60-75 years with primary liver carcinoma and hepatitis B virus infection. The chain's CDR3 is CTSSFIQGMAEKLFF. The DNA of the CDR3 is TGTACCAGCAGTTTTATACAGGGGATGGCTGAAAAACTGTTTTTT.